This T cell receptor beta chain comes out of a study of cytomegalovirus exposure and HLA in healthy donors. J was trimmed by 7 bases and V by 3 bases; bases with no gene match: 7. This CDR3 contains 17 residues. Germline V gene lookup returns CDR1 LNHDA and CDR2 SQIVND (reference sequence). Study outcomes and limitations: Across HLA loci, a later analysis found differing TCR association rates, with DRB1 most and HLA-C fewest.

As for this clone: Its target is not known.

PCR used 60 Vbeta primers and 13 Jbeta primers. Under the authors' procedure: About 88 million unique TCR beta chains, 10 million to 13 million of them shared, were counted by a later analysis. Data came from immunoSEQ multiplex PCR; TCRdb stores just in-frame clones and leaves some out. V, J and clone size derive from that table, while D and trimming were established from the DNA sequence. The table includes roughly 100,000 clones, roughly 67% detected once. The sequencing input was PBMCs. The clonotype was recovered from a boy aged 5-17 years in good health and CMV-seropositive. The chain carries TRBV19 and TRBJ2-1; 15 bases map to TRBD2. CDR3 DNA: TGTGCCAGTAGTATCCTCCGGACTAGCGGGAGGGCTAATGAGCAGTTCTTC. It translates to CASSILRTSGRANEQFF.